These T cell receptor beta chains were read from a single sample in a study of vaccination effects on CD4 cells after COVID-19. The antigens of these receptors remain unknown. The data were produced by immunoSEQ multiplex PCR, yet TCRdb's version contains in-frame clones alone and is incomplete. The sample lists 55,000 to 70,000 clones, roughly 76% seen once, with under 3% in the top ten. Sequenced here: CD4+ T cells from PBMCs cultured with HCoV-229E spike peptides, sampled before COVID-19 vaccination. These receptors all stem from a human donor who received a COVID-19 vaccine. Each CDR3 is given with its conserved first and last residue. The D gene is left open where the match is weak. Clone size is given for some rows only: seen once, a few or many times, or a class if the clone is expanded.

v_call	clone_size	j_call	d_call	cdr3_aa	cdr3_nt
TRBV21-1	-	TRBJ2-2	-	CAIAPGQSKTGELFF	TGTGCCATCGCCCCGGGACAGAGCAAAACCGGGGAGCTGTTTTTT
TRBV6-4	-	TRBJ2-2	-	CASSEHSTGELFF	TGTGCCAGCAGTGAACACAGCACCGGGGAGCTGTTTTTT
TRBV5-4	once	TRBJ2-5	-	CASSLGQRKETQYF	TGTGCCAGCAGCTTGGGACAGAGGAAGGAGACCCAGTACTTC
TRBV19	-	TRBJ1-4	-	CASSISQGWDEKLFF	TGTGCCAGTAGTATCTCACAGGGCTGGGATGAAAAACTGTTTTTT
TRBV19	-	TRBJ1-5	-	CASSSINQPQHF	TGTGCCAGTAGCTCAATAAATCAGCCCCAGCATTTT
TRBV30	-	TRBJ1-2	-	CAWSVLSGNGYTF	TGTGCCTGGAGTGTACTGTCGGGTAATGGCTACACCTTC
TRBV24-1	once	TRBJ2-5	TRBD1	CATSDGGTGSKETQYF	TGTGCCACCAGTGATGGTGGGACAGGCTCTAAAGAGACCCAGTACTTC
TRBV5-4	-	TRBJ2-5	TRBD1	CASSPGQGDQETQYF	TGTGCCAGCAGCCCGGGACAGGGGGATCAAGAGACCCAGTACTTC
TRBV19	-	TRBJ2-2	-	CASSDPRGEVNTGELFF	TGTGCCAGTAGCGACCCCCGCGGCGAGGTAAACACCGGGGAGCTGTTTTTT
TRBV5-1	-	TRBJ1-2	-	CASSLVGNYGYTF	TGCGCCAGCAGCTTGGTGGGGAACTATGGCTACACCTTC
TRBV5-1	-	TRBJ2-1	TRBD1	CASSWVDRATYNEQFF	TGCGCCAGCAGCTGGGTGGACAGGGCTACCTACAATGAGCAGTTCTTC
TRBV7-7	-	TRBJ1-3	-	CASSYGTDSGNTIYF	TGTGCCAGCAGCTACGGGACGGACTCTGGAAACACCATATATTTT
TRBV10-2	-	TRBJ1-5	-	CASKAGYSNQPQHF	TGCGCCAGCAAGGCGGGATATAGCAATCAGCCCCAGCATTTT
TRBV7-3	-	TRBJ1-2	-	CASSLGQSYGYTF	TGTGCCAGCAGTCTCGGACAGAGCTATGGCTACACCTTC
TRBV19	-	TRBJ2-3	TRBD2	CASSMSGSSGGEDTQYF	TGTGCCAGTAGTATGTCCGGATCCAGCGGGGGGGAGGATACGCAGTATTTT
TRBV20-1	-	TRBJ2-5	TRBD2	CSAAGLGRDF	TGCAGTGCGGCGGGACTAGGGAGGGACTTC
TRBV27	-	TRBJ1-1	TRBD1	CASRKTGGYTEAFF	TGTGCCAGCAGGAAGACAGGGGGCTACACTGAAGCTTTCTTT
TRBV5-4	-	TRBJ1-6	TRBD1	CASSYFRDRVTLHF	TGTGCCAGCAGCTACTTCCGGGACAGGGTCACCCTCCACTTT
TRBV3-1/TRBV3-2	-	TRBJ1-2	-	CASSQDTRRVGYTF	TGTGCCAGCAGCCAAGATACTAGGAGGGTTGGCTACACCTTC
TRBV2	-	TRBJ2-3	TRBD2	CASSFSGGTDTQYF	TGTGCCAGCAGCTTTAGCGGGGGGACAGATACGCAGTATTTT
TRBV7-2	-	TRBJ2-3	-	CASSSQVTDTQYF	TGTGCCAGCAGCTCGCAGGTCACAGATACGCAGTATTTT
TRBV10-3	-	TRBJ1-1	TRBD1	CAISETPGQGALTEAFF	TGTGCCATCAGTGAGACCCCGGGACAGGGGGCCCTCACTGAAGCTTTCTTT
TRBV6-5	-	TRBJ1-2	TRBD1	CASTTGTGVAGYTF	TGTGCCAGCACAACCGGGACAGGGGTTGCTGGCTACACCTTC
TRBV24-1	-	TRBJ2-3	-	CATSDFRRADTQYF	TGTGCCACCAGTGATTTTAGAAGGGCAGATACGCAGTATTTT
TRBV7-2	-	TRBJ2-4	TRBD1	CASSTTTGAIQYF	TGTGCCAGCAGCACAACGACAGGGGCCATTCAGTACTTC
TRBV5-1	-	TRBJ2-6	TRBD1	CASGQGAVSGANVLTF	TGCGCCTCCGGACAGGGGGCAGTATCTGGGGCCAACGTCCTGACTTTC
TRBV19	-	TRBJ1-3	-	CASSIARAGNTIYF	TGTGCCAGTAGTATAGCCCGGGCTGGAAACACCATATATTTT
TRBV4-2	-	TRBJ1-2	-	CASSHGLNYGYTF	TGTGCCAGCAGCCACGGGCTCAACTATGGCTACACCTTC
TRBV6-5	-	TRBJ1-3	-	CATQRASSGNTIYF	TGTGCCACTCAGCGGGCGAGCTCTGGAAACACCATATATTTT
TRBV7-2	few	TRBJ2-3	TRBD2	CASSLASGGARDTQYF	TGTGCCAGCAGCTTAGCTAGCGGGGGGGCCCGGGATACGCAGTATTTT
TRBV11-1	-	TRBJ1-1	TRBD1	CASSLVDRGPEAFF	TGTGCCAGCAGCTTAGTGGACAGGGGGCCTGAAGCTTTCTTT
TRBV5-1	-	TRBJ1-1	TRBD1	CASSLTGGAKTAFF	TGCGCCAGCAGCCTCACAGGGGGCGCGAAGACAGCTTTCTTT
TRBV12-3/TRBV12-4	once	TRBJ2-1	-	CASRRQAEQFF	TGTGCCAGCAGACGACAGGCCGAGCAGTTCTTC
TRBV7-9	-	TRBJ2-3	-	CASSLGTDTQYF	TGTGCCAGCAGCCTAGGAACAGATACGCAGTATTTT
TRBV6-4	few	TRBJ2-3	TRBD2	CASSDSGVSTDTQYF	TGTGCCAGCAGTGATAGCGGGGTTAGCACAGATACGCAGTATTTT